A single T cell receptor (beta chain) is shown here with its context. Antigen specificity is unknown. The source of the sample is a study of T-cell memory formation after mild COVID-19. Findings and limits, study-wide: Cross-reactive memory appears to have joined, as suggested by some responding clones showing up in pre-infection memory.

5'RACE, which relied on constant-segment primers, yielded TCR alpha and TCR beta cDNA libraries carrying sample barcodes and UMIs. TCRdb processed the 5' RACE reads anew with MiXCR; each CDR3 protein has one entry. The sample records about 130,000 distinct CDR3 sequences, around 27% being singletons. The CDR3 spans 14 residues. Germline CDR1 and CDR2: GTSNPN and SVGIG (reference sequence). The TCR sequence derives from an adult woman who had mild COVID-19 (a few samples of this study predate the infection). Cell type and time point are not known. The J gene is TRBJ2-7, the V gene TRBV30; TRBD1 agrees at 7 bases. Sequencing was done on a sample of PBMCs or a T cell subset sorted from them (not recorded which). CDR3 in amino acids: CAFSGTAFSYEQYF. The CDR3 nucleotides are TGTGCTTTTTCCGGGACAGCGTTCTCCTACGAGCAGTACTTC.